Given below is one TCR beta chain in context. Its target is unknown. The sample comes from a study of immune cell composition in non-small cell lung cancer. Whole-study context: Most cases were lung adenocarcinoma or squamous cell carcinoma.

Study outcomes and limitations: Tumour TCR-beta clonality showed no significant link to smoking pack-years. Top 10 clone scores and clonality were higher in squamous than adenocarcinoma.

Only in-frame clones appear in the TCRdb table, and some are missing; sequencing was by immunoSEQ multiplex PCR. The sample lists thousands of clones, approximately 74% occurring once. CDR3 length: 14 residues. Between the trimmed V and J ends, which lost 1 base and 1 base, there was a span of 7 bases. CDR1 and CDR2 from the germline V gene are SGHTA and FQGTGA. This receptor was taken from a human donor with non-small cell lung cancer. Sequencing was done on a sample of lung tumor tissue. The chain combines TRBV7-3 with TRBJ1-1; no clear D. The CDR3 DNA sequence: TGTGCCAGCAGCTTAATTGGAGGGAACACTGAAGCTTTCTTT. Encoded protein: CASSLIGGNTEAFF.